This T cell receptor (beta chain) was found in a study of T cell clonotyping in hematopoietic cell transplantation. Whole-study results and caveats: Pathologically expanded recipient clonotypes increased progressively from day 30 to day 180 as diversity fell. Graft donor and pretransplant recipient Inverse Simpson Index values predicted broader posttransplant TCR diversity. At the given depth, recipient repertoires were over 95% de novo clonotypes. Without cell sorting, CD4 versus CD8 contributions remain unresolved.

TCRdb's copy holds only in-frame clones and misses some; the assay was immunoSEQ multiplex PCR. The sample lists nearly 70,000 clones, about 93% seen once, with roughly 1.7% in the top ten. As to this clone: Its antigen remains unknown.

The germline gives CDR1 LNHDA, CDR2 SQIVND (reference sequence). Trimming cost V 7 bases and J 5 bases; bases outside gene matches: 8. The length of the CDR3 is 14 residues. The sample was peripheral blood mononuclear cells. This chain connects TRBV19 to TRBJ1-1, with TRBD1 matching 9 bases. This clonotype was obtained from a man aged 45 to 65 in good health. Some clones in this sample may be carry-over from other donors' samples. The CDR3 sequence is CASTPDRGETEAFF. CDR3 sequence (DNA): TGTGCCAGTACCCCGGACAGGGGAGAGACTGAAGCTTTCTTT.